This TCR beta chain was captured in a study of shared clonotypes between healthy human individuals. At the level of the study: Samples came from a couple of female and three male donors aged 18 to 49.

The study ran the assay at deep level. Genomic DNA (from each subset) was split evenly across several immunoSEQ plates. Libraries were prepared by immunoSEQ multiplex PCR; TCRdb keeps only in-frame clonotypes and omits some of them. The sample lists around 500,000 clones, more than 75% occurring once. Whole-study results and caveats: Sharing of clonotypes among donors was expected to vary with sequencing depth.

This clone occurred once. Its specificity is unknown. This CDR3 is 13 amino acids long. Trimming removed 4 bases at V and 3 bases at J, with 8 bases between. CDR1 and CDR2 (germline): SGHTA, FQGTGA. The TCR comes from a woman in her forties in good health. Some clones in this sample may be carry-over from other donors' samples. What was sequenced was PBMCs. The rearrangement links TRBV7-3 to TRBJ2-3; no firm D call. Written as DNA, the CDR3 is TGTGCCAGCAGCTCGGCCCTGACAGATACGCAGTATTTT. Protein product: CASSSALTDTQYF. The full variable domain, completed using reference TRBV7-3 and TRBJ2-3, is GAGVSQTPSNKVTEKGKYVELRCDPISGHTALYWYRQSLGQGPEFLIYFQGTGAADDSGLPNDRFFAVRPEGSVSTLKIQRTERGDSAVYLCASSSALTDTQYFGPGTRLTVL.